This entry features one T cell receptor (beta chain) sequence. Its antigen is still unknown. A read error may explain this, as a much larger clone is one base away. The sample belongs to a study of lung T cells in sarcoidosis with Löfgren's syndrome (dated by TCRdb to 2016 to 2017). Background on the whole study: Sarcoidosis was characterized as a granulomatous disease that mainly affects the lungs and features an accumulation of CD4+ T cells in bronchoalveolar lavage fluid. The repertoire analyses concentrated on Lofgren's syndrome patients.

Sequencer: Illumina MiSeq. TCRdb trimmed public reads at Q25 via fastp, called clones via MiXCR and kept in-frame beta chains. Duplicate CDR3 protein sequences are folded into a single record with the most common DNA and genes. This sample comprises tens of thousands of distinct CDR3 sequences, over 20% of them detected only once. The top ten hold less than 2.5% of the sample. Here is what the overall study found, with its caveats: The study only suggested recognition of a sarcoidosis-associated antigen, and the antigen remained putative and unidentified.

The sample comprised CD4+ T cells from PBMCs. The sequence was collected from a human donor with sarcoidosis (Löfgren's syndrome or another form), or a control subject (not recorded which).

The DNA is as follows: TGCAGTGCTAGAGATGTAAAAGTGCAAGGGGACCAGCCCCAGCATTTT. This yields the protein CSARDVKVQGDQPQHF. This chain is built from TRBV20-1 and TRBJ1-5; the D gene is perhaps TRBD1, from 5 matching bases. The junction carries 19 bases between V and J, which are trimmed by 0 bases and 7 bases respectively. Per the germline V gene (reference sequence), DFQATT is the CDR1 and SNEGSKA is the CDR2. The CDR3 contains 16 residues, cysteine and phenylalanine counted. Only CDR3 DNA is held: 48 bases, read in frame from base 1.